This T cell receptor beta chain was found in a study of blood T cell repertoires in COVID-19. Clones were read by immunoSEQ multiplex PCR, and TCRdb kept only the in-frame ones, dropping some. The sample includes some 200,000 clones, 80% to 90% of them seen just once. With V trimmed by 4 bases and J by 1 base, 2 bases remained unmatched. The CDR3 extends over 16 amino acids. Per germline, CDR1 SGHRS and CDR2 YFSETQ. This rearrangement joins TRBV5-1 to TRBJ2-1; 13 bases align to TRBD2. The receptor's source is a woman in her 70s with COVID-19, enrolled during active disease. Input material: peripheral blood. CDR3 loop: CASSRTSGRSYNEQFF. The CDR3 nucleotides are TGCGCCAGCAGCCGGACTAGCGGGAGATCCTACAATGAGCAGTTCTTC.